The rows below give T cell receptor beta chains drawn from one sample of a study of response to subunit inactivated influenza vaccine. TCRdb independently ran MiXCR on the RT-PCR reads; one entry per CDR3 protein. In the table there are 500,000 to 650,000 distinct CDR3 sequences, less than 8% of which are singletons. The sample here was PBMCs from blood, taken 23 months after vaccination. These receptors all come from a man aged 50 to 69 who received an inactivated influenza vaccine. The CDR3 runs from the conserved cysteine through the conserved F or W. Each record gives: D gene, J gene, clone size, V gene, CDR3 protein, CDR3 DNA. A D gene is named only where the DNA matches it firmly. Clone size appears in some rows only: once, few, many, or a class for an expanded clone.

d_gene: NA; j_gene: TRBJ2-7; abundance: many; v_gene: TRBV18; CDR3aa: CASSPNVDEQYF; CDR3nt: TGTGCCAGCTCACCTAACGTTGACGAGCAGTACTTC
d_gene: TRBD1; j_gene: TRBJ2-5; abundance: NA; v_gene: TRBV10-3; CDR3aa: CAISGQGGETQYF; CDR3nt: TGTGCCATCAGTGGACAGGGGGGGGAGACCCAGTACTTC
d_gene: TRBD2; j_gene: TRBJ2-1; abundance: few; v_gene: TRBV10-3; CDR3aa: CAIRGLAGPGSYNEQFF; CDR3nt: TGTGCCATCAGAGGACTAGCGGGGCCCGGCTCCTACAATGAGCAGTTCTTC
d_gene: NA; j_gene: TRBJ2-5; abundance: NA; v_gene: TRBV10-2; CDR3aa: CASRGASQETQYF; CDR3nt: TGCGCCAGCAGGGGGGCCTCACAAGAGACCCAGTACTTC
d_gene: NA; j_gene: TRBJ2-1; abundance: NA; v_gene: TRBV11-2; CDR3aa: CASSSGPQSDEQFF; CDR3nt: TGTGCCAGCAGCTCGGGACCTCAGTCAGATGAGCAGTTCTTC
d_gene: NA; j_gene: TRBJ1-3; abundance: few; v_gene: TRBV4-3; CDR3aa: CASSQLASSGNTIYF; CDR3nt: TGCGCCAGCAGCCAATTGGCCAGCTCTGGAAACACCATATATTTT
d_gene: TRBD2; j_gene: TRBJ2-7; abundance: many; v_gene: TRBV29-1; CDR3aa: CSVVPRLAGGLNEQYF; CDR3nt: TGCAGCGTTGTGCCTCGTCTAGCGGGGGGCCTGAACGAGCAGTACTTC
d_gene: TRBD2; j_gene: TRBJ2-3; abundance: NA; v_gene: TRBV20-1; CDR3aa: CCARALAGGFTDTQYF; CDR3nt: TGCTGTGCTAGAGCACTAGCGGGAGGGTTCACAGATACGCAGTATTTT
d_gene: NA; j_gene: TRBJ2-7; abundance: many; v_gene: TRBV20-1; CDR3aa: CSARLGDEQYF; CDR3nt: TGCAGTGCTAGATTGGGGGACGAGCAGTACTTC
d_gene: NA; j_gene: TRBJ2-5; abundance: NA; v_gene: TRBV15; CDR3aa: CATSSGGETQYF; CDR3nt: TGTGCCACCAGCAGTGGGGGGGAGACCCAGTACTTC
d_gene: NA; j_gene: TRBJ1-5; abundance: few; v_gene: TRBV20-1; CDR3aa: CSASRGRSNQPQHF; CDR3nt: TGCAGTGCTAGTCGGGGGAGAAGCAATCAGCCCCAGCATTTT
d_gene: NA; j_gene: TRBJ2-4; abundance: few; v_gene: TRBV9; CDR3aa: CASSDRPNLGDIQYF; CDR3nt: TGTGCCAGCAGCGACCGGCCCAACCTGGGGGACATTCAGTACTTC
d_gene: TRBD1; j_gene: TRBJ1-5; abundance: NA; v_gene: TRBV7-8; CDR3aa: CASSQGGAGSNQPQHF; CDR3nt: TGTGCCAGCAGCCAGGGGGGGGCTGGGAGCAATCAGCCCCAGCATTTT
d_gene: NA; j_gene: TRBJ2-1; abundance: few; v_gene: TRBV3-1; CDR3aa: CASSQGSASYNEQFF; CDR3nt: TGTGCCAGCAGCCAAGGAAGCGCCTCCTACAATGAGCAGTTCTTC
d_gene: NA; j_gene: TRBJ2-3; abundance: few; v_gene: TRBV2; CDR3aa: CARATGDTQYF; CDR3nt: TGTGCCAGGGCGACAGGTGATACGCAGTATTTT
d_gene: TRBD1; j_gene: TRBJ2-2; abundance: NA; v_gene: TRBV12-5; CDR3aa: CASGLGQGLGTGELFF; CDR3nt: TGTGCTAGTGGTTTGGGACAGGGCCTAGGGACCGGGGAGCTGTTTTTT
d_gene: TRBD2; j_gene: TRBJ2-5; abundance: few; v_gene: TRBV6-5; CDR3aa: CASSSLAGGPEETQYF; CDR3nt: TGTGCCAGCAGTTCCTTAGCGGGAGGGCCAGAAGAGACCCAGTACTTC
d_gene: NA; j_gene: TRBJ1-2; abundance: NA; v_gene: TRBV14; CDR3aa: CASRQGPSYGYTF; CDR3nt: TGTGCCAGCAGACAGGGACCGAGCTATGGCTACACCTTC